This entry is about one T cell receptor beta chain. Germline is not matched at one junction end, which may reflect a read error. This sample stems from a study of blood T cell repertoires in COVID-19. In the authors' workflow: By means of reference gene primer amplification, nucleated cell counts were estimated. The assay was immunoSEQ multiplex PCR, and TCRdb's table has in-frame clones only and misses some. V and J calls and clone size are given by that table; D and trimming were obtained from the DNA. The sample contains tens of thousands of clones, approximately 85% of which appear only once. This CDR3 comprises 13 residues. Germline CDR1 is MNHNS and CDR2 is SASEGT.

The TCR sequence derives from a man older than 75 with acute or convalescent COVID-19. Sequenced sample: peripheral blood. The gene calls are TRBV6-1 and TRBJ2-7; 7 bases align to TRBD1. CDR3 sequence reads: CASREGTVHEQYF. As DNA, the CDR3 is TGTGCCAGCAGGGAAGGGACAGTCCACGAGCAGTACTTC.